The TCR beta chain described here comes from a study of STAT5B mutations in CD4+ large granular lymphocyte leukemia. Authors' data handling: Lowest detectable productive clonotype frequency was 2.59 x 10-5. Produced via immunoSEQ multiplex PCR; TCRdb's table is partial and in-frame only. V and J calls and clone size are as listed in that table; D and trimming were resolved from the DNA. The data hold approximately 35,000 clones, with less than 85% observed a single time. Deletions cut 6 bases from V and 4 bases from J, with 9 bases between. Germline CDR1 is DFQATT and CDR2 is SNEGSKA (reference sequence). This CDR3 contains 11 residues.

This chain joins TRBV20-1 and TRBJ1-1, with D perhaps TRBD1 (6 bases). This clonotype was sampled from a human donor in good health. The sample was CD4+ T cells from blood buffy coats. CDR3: CSAGQFTEAFF. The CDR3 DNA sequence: TGCAGTGCAGGACAGTTCACTGAAGCTTTCTTT.